Listed below are T cell receptor beta chains from one sample, sequenced in a study of cytomegalovirus exposure and HLA in healthy donors. TCRdb's copy holds only in-frame clones and misses some; the assay was immunoSEQ multiplex PCR. The profile covers approximately 150,000 clones, with about four fifths appearing a single time and 4.5% taken by the ten largest. Sample: PBMCs. All receptors come from a man between 35 and 55 years old in good health and CMV-seronegative. Each CDR3 is given with its conserved first and last residue.

15,TRBJ1-2,TRBV27,CASSPSFRANYGYTF
15,-,TRBV4-2,CASSQTLAQGYEQYF
14,TRBJ1-1,TRBV7-9,CASSSHTSNTEAFF
14,TRBJ1-5,TRBV7-9,CASSGEGEGQPQHF
16,TRBJ2-5,TRBV28,CASSSGQALDQETQYF
15,TRBJ1-4,TRBV19,CASSTGTSRREKLFF
14,TRBJ2-3,TRBV7-2,CASSLGPRRDTQYF
14,-,TRBV15,CATSRGGVEDEQYF
18,TRBJ2-3,TRBV5-1,CASSLGRVPGGTSDTQYF
15,TRBJ2-5,TRBV7-2,CASSFQGGGGETQYF
14,TRBJ1-2,TRBV4-1,CASSQEGSQYGYTF
15,TRBJ2-5,TRBV6-6,CASSLLDRGGETQYF
16,TRBJ2-3,TRBV25-1,CASSSGQGAGTDTQYF
12,TRBJ1-2,TRBV2,CASSAGEYGYTF
14,TRBJ1-1,TRBV7-9,CASSSTVGSGEAFF
13,TRBJ1-2,TRBV25-1,CASSDTADYVYTF
13,TRBJ1-1,TRBV14,CASSQGQGTEAFF
17,TRBJ1-3,TRBV7-2,CASSLAGPDRAGNTIYF
13,TRBJ2-2,TRBV2,CASKERVTGELFF
17,TRBJ2-1,TRBV7-9,CASSLPIRQAPYNEQFF
14,TRBJ1-4,TRBV10-3,CAISESSANEKLFF
13,-,TRBV30,CAWEGGDPYEQYF
15,TRBJ2-2,TRBV6-4,CASSANGGDTGELFF
15,TRBJ2-2,TRBV2,CASSPGQPNTGELFF
14,TRBJ2-5,TRBV4-3,CASSQGAGEETQYF
13,TRBJ1-1,TRBV7-3,CASSHDRYTEAFF
15,TRBJ2-7,TRBV7-6,CASSLNPESGYEQYF
14,TRBJ2-3,TRBV12-5,CASGLGTGTDTQYF
13,TRBJ2-1,TRBV6-5,CASSSRGESEQFF
14,TRBJ1-1,TRBV7-2,CASSPARGNTEAFF
14,TRBJ2-1,TRBV9,CASNPTGTVNEQFF
10,TRBJ1-1,TRBV20-1,CSASSSEAFF
16,TRBJ2-3,TRBV7-2,CASSPPGTRRADTQYF